The 27 T cell receptor beta chains below were found in one sample sequenced in a study of cytomegalovirus exposure and HLA in healthy donors. Assay: immunoSEQ multiplex PCR; the TCRdb copy retains only in-frame clones and omits some. The data show 200,000 or so clones, about nine tenths seen once. Sequencing was done on a sample of PBMCs. These TCRs come from a woman aged 18-29 years in good health and CMV-seronegative.

The V gene is TRBV5-6, the J gene TRBJ2-7; the match to TRBD1 covers 8 bases. CDR1 SGHDT and CDR2 YYEEEE come from the germline V gene. Losses at the gene ends were 4 bases for V and 3 bases for J; bases not matched to a gene: 12. The CDR3 spans 16 residues. Written as DNA, the CDR3 is TGTGCCAGCAGCACACTAGGACAGGGCGAGAACTACGAGCAGTACTTC. This gives the protein CASSTLGQGENYEQYF.

The gene calls are TRBV7-8 and TRBJ1-2; unclear D gene. Per the germline V gene, CDR1 is SGHVS and CDR2 is FQNEAQ. The V gene lost 1 base and the J gene lost 6 bases, with 12 bases spanning the gap. The CDR3 runs to 14 residues. The CDR3 region is CASSLVVSQNGYTF. The CDR3 coding sequence is TGTGCCAGCAGCTTAGTAGTTTCCCAAAATGGCTACACCTTC.

This sequence joins TRBV4-2 and TRBJ2-2; D remains ambiguous. CDR1 and CDR2 from the germline V gene are LGHNA and YNFKEQ. The CDR3 loop spans 15 amino acids. Deletions cut 5 bases from V and 0 bases from J, with 10 bases between. The CDR3 nucleotides read TGTGCCAGCAGCGGGTACAGAGCGAACACCGGGGAGCTGTTTTTT. Translation: CASSGYRANTGELFF.

The V and J genes are TRBV5-1 and TRBJ2-2; possibly TRBD2 for D (5 bases). The V gene lost 1 base and the J gene lost 7 bases, with 11 bases spanning the gap. The V gene's germline CDR1 is SGHRS and CDR2 YFSETQ. The CDR3 is 14 residues long. CDR3 sequence: CASSLLGSGGELFF. Written as DNA, the CDR3 is TGCGCCAGCAGCTTGTTAGGGAGCGGCGGGGAGCTGTTTTTT.

The gene calls are TRBV2 and TRBJ2-1; a weak D match, TRBD1 (6 bases). Germline V gives CDR1 SNHLY, CDR2 FYNNEI. The CDR3 is 12 residues long. With 6 bases removed from V and 5 bases from J, the gap between germline ends came to 8 bases. CDR3 in DNA: TGTGCCAGCAGCGGACAGAACAATGAGCAGTTCTTC. Translation: CASSGQNNEQFF.

CDR3 region: CASSLTGGSTDTQYF. The DNA for the CDR3 is TGCGCCAGCAGCTTGACGGGGGGGAGCACAGATACGCAGTATTTT. The rearrangement links TRBV5-1 to TRBJ2-3; TRBD2 matches 8 bases. CDR1 and CDR2 from the germline V gene are SGHRS and YFSETQ. With V trimmed by 1 base and J by 0 bases, 1 base remained unmatched. The CDR3 is 15 amino acids. The variable domain in full, with the rest retrieved from reference TRBV5-1 and TRBJ2-3, is KAGVTQTPRYLIKTRGQQVTLSCSPISGHRSVSWYQQTPGQGLQFLFEYFSETQRNKGNFPGRFSGRQFSNSRSEMNVSTLELGDSALYLCASSLTGGSTDTQYFGPGTRLTVL.

V usage is TRBV7-2 and J usage is TRBJ2-3, with D tentatively TRBD2 (6 bases). The ends were cut back, 4 bases at V and 4 bases at J, with 12 bases in the middle. CDR1 and CDR2 from the germline V gene are SGHTA and FQGNSA. The CDR3 extends over 14 amino acids. In DNA form, the CDR3 reads TGTGCCAGCAGCTCCCTACTAGCTCCAGATACGCAGTATTTT. Its translation: CASSSLLAPDTQYF.

Only a few counts were recorded for this clone. In DNA form, the CDR3 reads TGCGCCAGCAGCTTGGGAGACAGGGGTCCTCTCTCTGGAAACACCATATATTTT. It codes for CASSLGDRGPLSGNTIYF. This chain joins TRBV5-1 and TRBJ1-3; 8 bases match TRBD1. The CDR3 totals 18 residues. CDR1 SGHRS and CDR2 YFSETQ come from the germline V gene. V was pared by 0 bases and J by 0 bases, with 8 bases of the junction left unmatched.

This chain connects TRBV5-6 to TRBJ1-5, with D unclear. There are 13 residues in the CDR3. The V end was cut by 0 bases, the J end by 7 bases, with 8 bases between. Germline V gives CDR1 SGHDT, CDR2 YYEEEE. The CDR3: CASSLGRGQPQHF. For the CDR3, the DNA is TGTGCCAGCAGCTTGGGTCGGGGACAGCCCCAGCATTTT.

This chain uses TRBV11-2 with TRBJ1-3; perhaps TRBD1 as D (5 bases). This CDR3 is built from 14 residues. Per the germline V gene, CDR1 is SGHAT and CDR2 is FQNNGV. The germline V and J ends were trimmed by 5 bases and 9 bases, with 17 bases remaining between them. In nucleotides, the CDR3 is TGTGCCAGCAGCCCTACAGTATCCGGGGGCACCATATATTTT. Its translation: CASSPTVSGGTIYF. Supplemented by reference TRBV11-2 and TRBJ1-3, the full variable domain reads EAGVAQSPRYKIIEKRQSVAFWCNPISGHATLYWYQQILGQGPKLLIQFQNNGVVDDSQLPKDRFSAERLKGVDSTLKIQPAKLEDSAVYLCASSPTVSGGTIYFGEGSWLTVV.

The chain is built from TRBV30 and TRBJ2-7, with 7 nucleotides matching TRBD2. CDR1 GTSNPN and CDR2 SVGIG come from the germline V gene (reference sequence). Losses at the gene ends were 0 bases for V and 1 base for J; bases not matched to a gene: 6. This CDR3 contains 15 residues. DNA for the CDR3: TGTGCCTGGAGTGTGGGACTCGGGGGGTCCTACGAGCAGTACTTC. Translated: CAWSVGLGGSYEQYF.

This chain connects TRBV27 to TRBJ2-1, with TRBD1 as a possible D gene (6 bases). Germline CDR1 MNHEY, CDR2 SMNVEV (reference sequence). Trimming removed 5 bases at V and 3 bases at J, with 11 bases between. CDR3 length: 14 amino acids. The DNA of the CDR3 is TGTGCCAGCAGTATAGCACAGGGCTACAATGAGCAGTTCTTC. Protein product: CASSIAQGYNEQFF.

The chain combines TRBV29-1 with TRBJ2-5, with 9 bases lining up with TRBD2. CDR1 SQVTM and CDR2 ANQGSEA come from the germline V gene. This CDR3 is built from 16 residues. The ends lost 3 bases at V and 4 bases at J; junction bases unmatched: 12. The DNA of the CDR3 is TGCAGCGTTGACGGATTAGGCGGGAGGGCCTTAGAGACCCAGTACTTC. As protein: CSVDGLGGRALETQYF. The whole variable domain, remainder taken from reference TRBV29-1 and TRBJ2-5, is SAVISQKPSRDICQRGTSLTIQCQVDSQVTMMFWYRQQPGQSLTLIATANQGSEATYESGFVIDKFPISRPNLTFSTLTVSNMSPEDSSIYLCSVDGLGGRALETQYFGPGTRLLVL.

The gene calls are TRBV5-1 and TRBJ2-3; a weak D match, TRBD2 (6 bases). The V end lost 1 base, the J end lost 3 bases, and 9 bases lay between the germline ends. The CDR3 length is 14 residues. Germline CDR1 is SGHRS and CDR2 is YFSETQ. The CDR3 DNA reads TGCGCCAGCAGCTTGAGGCTAGCGACAGATACGCAGTATTTT. Its protein product is CASSLRLATDTQYF.

This clone came up a few times. The chain couples TRBV6-1 to TRBJ1-6; D is perhaps TRBD1 (6 bases). CDR1 is MNHNS, CDR2 SASEGT, per germline. The V gene lost 6 bases and the J gene lost 6 bases, with 6 bases spanning the gap. The length of the CDR3 is 12 residues. CDR3 DNA sequence: TGTGCCAGCAGACAGGGTAATTCACCCCTCCACTTT. This encodes CASRQGNSPLHF.

The rearrangement uses TRBV7-8 and TRBJ2-3, with 13 bases lining up with TRBD2. Germline V gives CDR1 SGHVS, CDR2 FQNEAQ. Trimming removed 0 bases from V and 5 bases from J; junction bases left unmatched: 8. CDR3 length: 18 residues. The CDR3 spells CASSLARKTSGRIDTQYF. The CDR3 region has the DNA TGTGCCAGCAGCTTAGCTAGGAAGACTAGCGGGAGGATAGATACGCAGTATTTT.

Here the CDR3 reads CASGPTSGTNEQFF. The CDR3, as DNA: TGCGCCAGCGGACCGACTAGCGGGACGAATGAGCAGTTCTTC. The chain joins TRBV4-1 to TRBJ2-1; TRBD2 agrees at 11 bases. V shed 8 bases, J shed 7 bases, and the junction held 7 bases outside the gene matches. Germline CDR1 and CDR2: MGHRA and YSYEKL. This CDR3 has 14 residues.

The J gene is TRBJ2-7, the V gene TRBV5-1, with 7 bases identical to TRBD1. The V gene end was trimmed by 2 bases and the J gene end by 3 bases; junction bases not matched to a gene: 8. CDR3 size: 15 residues. Per germline, CDR1 SGHRS and CDR2 YFSETQ. CDR3 coding DNA: TGCGCCAGCAGCTTAATGACAGGGAATATCTACGAGCAGTACTTC. Protein product: CASSLMTGNIYEQYF.

V and J are TRBV20-1 and TRBJ1-1; D is undetermined. The CDR3 sequence is 11 residues long. The V end was cut by 3 bases, the J end by 11 bases, with 13 bases between. Germline V gene lookup returns CDR1 DFQATT and CDR2 SNEGSKA (reference sequence). The CDR3 loop is CSASGSLGAFF. Written as DNA, the CDR3 is TGCAGTGCTAGCGGGAGCCTCGGGGCTTTCTTT.

The chain carries TRBV5-1 and TRBJ1-4; D perhaps matches TRBD1 (5 bases). V was pared by 0 bases and J by 3 bases, with 6 bases between. The germline gives CDR1 SGHRS, CDR2 YFSETQ. This CDR3 has 14 residues. For the CDR3, the DNA is TGCGCCAGCAGCTTGGCGGGGGCTAATGAAAAACTGTTTTTT. Translation: CASSLAGANEKLFF.

The V call is TRBV28, the J call TRBJ1-2; 8 nucleotides agree with TRBD1. The length of the CDR3 is 15 residues. Germline CDR1 reads MDHEN; CDR2 reads SYDVKM. V gave up 5 bases and J gave up 6 bases; unmatched junction bases: 11. CDR3 sequence: CASSALGTGKDGYTF. CDR3 DNA: TGTGCCAGCAGTGCCCTCGGGACAGGCAAGGATGGCTACACCTTC.

The chain recombines TRBV10-1 with TRBJ2-5, with TRBD2 identical over 7 bases. This CDR3 comprises 16 residues. Germline CDR1 is WNHNN and CDR2 is SYGVQD (reference sequence). V lost 3 bases and J lost 2; bases outside the gene matches: 9. This chain's CDR3 is CASSDPGLGTQETQYF. The CDR3 DNA reads TGCGCCAGCAGTGACCCCGGACTAGGGACTCAAGAGACCCAGTACTTC.

The chain recombines TRBV5-4 with TRBJ1-1, with 7 bases that match TRBD1. The length of the CDR3 is 15 residues. CDR1 is SGHNT, CDR2 YYREEE, per germline (reference sequence). With 2 bases clipped from V and 6 bases from J, the junction kept 10 bases outside the gene matches. The CDR3 sequence is CASSFFAGGFAEAFF. The CDR3 region has the DNA TGTGCCAGCAGCTTTTTCGCAGGGGGATTTGCTGAAGCTTTCTTT.

The chain combines TRBV5-1 with TRBJ2-3; 7 nucleotides match TRBD2. Germline-derived CDR1 and CDR2 are SGHRS and YFSETQ. The ends lost 1 base at V and 2 bases at J; junction bases unmatched: 4. The CDR3 loop spans 15 amino acids. The CDR3: CASSLNSGITDTQYF. In DNA form, the CDR3 reads TGCGCCAGCAGCTTGAACAGCGGGATCACAGATACGCAGTATTTT.

V and J are TRBV29-1 and TRBJ1-1, with 10 bases matching TRBD1. With V trimmed by 4 bases and J by 3 bases, 5 bases remained unmatched. The CDR3 loop spans 14 amino acids. Germline V lookup: CDR1 SQVTM, CDR2 ANQGSEA. The CDR3 DNA is TGCAGCGTTGTCGGACAGGGGGGGGACACTGAAGCTTTCTTT. Protein sequence: CSVVGQGGDTEAFF.

This clone was seen a single time. The chain links TRBV19 to TRBJ1-2; possible D gene TRBD1, 5 bases. The germline gives CDR1 LNHDA, CDR2 SQIVND (reference sequence). The CDR3 is 12 residues long. V lost 3 bases, J lost 10 bases, and 12 bases lay in between. The chain's CDR3 is CASSIGGRPYTF. The CDR3, as DNA: TGTGCCAGTAGTATCGGGGGAAGGCCCTACACCTTC.

V gene TRBV29-1 combines with J gene TRBJ2-1; 12 bases agree with TRBD2. This CDR3 comprises 15 residues. Germline V gene sequence: CDR1 SQVTM, CDR2 ANQGSEA. The V gene end was trimmed by 5 bases and the J gene end by 1 base; junction bases not matched to a gene: 3. The CDR3 DNA reads as TGCAGCGTTTCCGGGACTAGCGGGTCCTACAATGAGCAGTTCTTC. It specifies CSVSGTSGSYNEQFF.